This T cell receptor (beta chain) was observed in a study of response to subunit inactivated influenza vaccine. General study results and limits: Authors suggested that a seasonal influenza vaccination recruits few new T cells each time.

The CDR3 loop spans 11 amino acids. CDR1 SGHRS and CDR2 YFSETQ come from the germline V gene. This clonotype was detected many times. Its antigen is not identified. The germline gene is not matched at one end of the junction; a read error may be the cause. TCRdb processed the RT-PCR reads anew with MiXCR; each CDR3 protein has one entry. The sample shows 650,000 or so distinct CDR3 sequences, around 15% of them seen only once. The sequence derives from a man aged 45-60 years who received an inactivated influenza vaccine. V gene TRBV5-1 combines with J gene TRBJ2-1; D is undetermined. The source material was PBMCs from blood, sampled approximately 15 days before vaccination. In DNA, the CDR3 is TGTGCCAGCAGCTTAAACAATGAGCAGTTCTTC. Protein product: CASSLNNEQFF.